Listed here are 14 T cell receptor beta chains from one sample, sequenced in a study of CD8 T cells in ankylosing spondylitis. TCRdb called the 5' RACE reads again in MiXCR, with one record for every CDR3 protein. The table shows under 150,000 distinct CDR3 sequences, with roughly 8.3% occurring only once. Sequencing was done on a sample of synovial fluid, either unsorted or a sorted T cell fraction (not recorded which). The receptors come from a male donor with ankylosing spondylitis.

This clonotype appeared many times. This chain uses TRBV5-1 with TRBJ2-1, with 7 bases identical to TRBD2. The CDR3 covers 16 residues. The junction had 9 bases not matched to a gene; V was cut back by 0 bases and J by 6 bases. Germline CDR1 reads SGHRS; CDR2 reads YFSETQ. The CDR3 sequence: CASSLGTQRGLNEQFF. The CDR3 bases are TGCGCCAGCAGCTTGGGGACCCAGCGGGGTCTCAATGAGCAGTTCTTC.

This chain links TRBV5-1 with TRBJ2-1, with TRBD2 matching over 9 bases. With V trimmed by 6 bases and J by 4 bases, 8 bases remained unmatched. This CDR3 is built from 15 residues. Germline CDR1 SGHRS, CDR2 YFSETQ. The CDR3 is CASKGGGGAYNEQFF. CDR3 nucleotide sequence: TGCGCCAGCAAGGGCGGCGGGGGGGCTTACAATGAGCAGTTCTTC. The full variable domain, its missing parts supplied by reference TRBV5-1 and TRBJ2-1, is KAGVTQTPRYLIKTRGQQVTLSCSPISGHRSVSWYQQTPGQGLQFLFEYFSETQRNKGNFPGRFSGRQFSNSRSEMNVSTLELGDSALYLCASKGGGGAYNEQFFGPGTRLTVL.

The rearrangement uses TRBV20-1 and TRBJ2-3; D is unresolved. The CDR3 is made up of 12 amino acids. The germline V and J ends were trimmed by 7 bases and 9 bases, with 17 bases remaining between them. The V gene's germline CDR1 is DFQATT and CDR2 SNEGSKA (reference sequence). This chain's CDR3 is CSVAARGGTQYF. The DNA for the CDR3 is TGCAGTGTAGCCGCGCGAGGTGGGACGCAGTATTTT.

Turning to this clonotype: Sequence at one end of the junction differs from germline and may be a read error. The chain recombines TRBV2 with TRBJ1-6; the match to TRBD1 covers 9 bases. CDR3 length: 14 amino acids. The germline gives CDR1 SNHLY, CDR2 FYNNEI. The CDR3 sequence is CASSVGTGYSPLHF. DNA for the CDR3: TGTGCTAGCAGCGTAGGGACAGGGTATTCACCCCTCCACTTT.

The chain couples TRBV24-1 to TRBJ1-5; D perhaps matches TRBD1 (5 bases). The CDR3 covers 16 residues. Germline loops: CDR1 KGHDR, CDR2 SFDVKD. V dropped 3 bases and J dropped 2 bases, with 13 bases sitting between them. The CDR3 sequence is CATSDGGFWGNQPQHF. CDR3 DNA: TGTGCCACCAGTGATGGGGGGTTTTGGGGCAATCAGCCCCAGCATTTT.

The table lists this clonotype with many counts. This chain links TRBV11-1 with TRBJ2-5, with D unresolved. V was pared by 2 bases and J by 4 bases, with 5 bases between. This CDR3 region has 12 residues. CDR1 and CDR2 (germline): SGHAT, FQDESV (reference sequence). In nucleotides, the CDR3 is TGTGCCAGCAGCTTACAAGGAGAGACCCAGTACTTC. Residues: CASSLQGETQYF.

This clonotype was detected many times. The chain couples TRBV20-1 to TRBJ2-3, with 14 bases aligning to TRBD2. The J segment lost 4 bases and the V segment lost 6 bases, leaving 9 bases of the junction unmatched. CDR1 DFQATT and CDR2 SNEGSKA come from the germline V gene (reference sequence). The CDR3 runs to 16 residues. For the CDR3, the DNA is TGCAGTGCAATCCAGGGACTAGCGGGAGATGCAGATACGCAGTATTTT. Protein product: CSAIQGLAGDADTQYF.

By its share, this clonotype is medium-sized (0.01 to 0.1%). This CDR3 is CAIRTGVRDTGELFF. For the CDR3, the DNA is TGTGCCATCAGGACAGGGGTACGCGACACCGGGGAGCTGTTTTTT. V is TRBV10-3 and J is TRBJ2-2; 8 nucleotides match TRBD1. In germline, CDR1 is ENHRY, CDR2 SYGVKD. The CDR3 is made up of 15 amino acids. After removal of 6 bases from V and 3 bases from J, the junction contained 6 bases not matched to a gene.

This clonotype was seen a handful of times. This chain connects TRBV20-1 to TRBJ1-2; maybe TRBD1 (6 bases). Per germline, CDR1 DFQATT and CDR2 SNEGSKA (reference sequence). V lost 4 bases and J 3 bases, leaving 24 bases between the germline ends. The CDR3 loop spans 17 amino acids. The CDR3, as DNA: TGCAGTGCTACGGGGGCCCCGGTGCAGGGGCCGGACTATGGCTACACCTTC. As protein: CSATGAPVQGPDYGYTF.

The CDR3 is CASSPLWTGELFF. The CDR3 DNA sequence: TGTGCCAGCAGCCCCCTATGGACCGGGGAGCTGTTTTTT. The chain couples TRBV11-1 to TRBJ2-2; D is ambiguous. With 5 bases removed from V and 5 bases from J, the gap between germline ends came to 9 bases. CDR1 and CDR2 from the germline V gene are SGHAT and FQDESV (reference sequence). This CDR3 comprises 13 residues.

This clonotype was counted between two and nine times. The rearrangement links TRBV20-1 to TRBJ1-5, with D hard to call. CDR3 length: 14 amino acids. Looked up from germline, CDR1 is DFQATT and CDR2 is SNEGSKA (reference sequence). The germline V and J ends were trimmed by 6 bases and 2 bases, with 14 bases remaining between them. The CDR3 DNA is TGCAGTGCCTGGACGACGTGGGGCAATCAGCCCCAGCATTTT. This encodes CSAWTTWGNQPQHF.

This clonotype appeared many times. The rearrangement uses TRBV20-1 and TRBJ2-2; 7 bases are shared with TRBD1. Germline assignment: CDR1 DFQATT and CDR2 SNEGSKA (reference sequence). This CDR3 is built from 14 residues. Trimming cost V 4 bases and J 5 bases; bases outside gene matches: 7. In DNA, the CDR3 is TGCAGTGCTACGACAGGGTGGGTGACCGGGGAGCTGTTTTTT. The encoded protein is CSATTGWVTGELFF.

The chain couples TRBV3-1 to TRBJ2-3; 8 nucleotides match TRBD2. The germline V gene encodes CDR1 LGHDT and CDR2 YNNKEL (reference sequence). The V segment lost 1 base and the J segment 4 bases; nucleotides outside the gene matches: 7. The CDR3 covers 16 residues. This CDR3 reads CASSQGAGLVADTQYF. The CDR3 nucleotides are TGTGCCAGCAGCCAAGGGGCGGGACTAGTTGCAGATACGCAGTATTTT.

Many counts were recorded for this clonotype. V is TRBV7-2 and J is TRBJ2-5, with unresolved D. This CDR3 is built from 11 residues. Trimming pared 2 bases from V and 5 bases from J, leaving 3 bases between. Germline CDR1 SGHTA, CDR2 FQGNSA. The CDR3 DNA sequence: TGTGCCAGCAGCTTACACGAGACCCAGTACTTC. It is translated as CASSLHETQYF.